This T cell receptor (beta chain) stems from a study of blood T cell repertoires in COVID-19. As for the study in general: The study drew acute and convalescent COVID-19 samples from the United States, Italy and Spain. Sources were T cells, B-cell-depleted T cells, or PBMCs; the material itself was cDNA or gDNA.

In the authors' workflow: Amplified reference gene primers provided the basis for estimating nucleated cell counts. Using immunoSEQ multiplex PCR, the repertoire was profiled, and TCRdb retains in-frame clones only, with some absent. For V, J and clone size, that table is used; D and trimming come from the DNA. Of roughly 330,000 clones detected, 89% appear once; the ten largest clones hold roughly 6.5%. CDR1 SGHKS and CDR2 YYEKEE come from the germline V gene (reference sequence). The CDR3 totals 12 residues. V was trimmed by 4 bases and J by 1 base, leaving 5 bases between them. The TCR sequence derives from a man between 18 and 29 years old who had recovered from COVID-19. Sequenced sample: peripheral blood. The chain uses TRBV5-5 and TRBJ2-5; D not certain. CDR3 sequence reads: CASSQAQETQYF. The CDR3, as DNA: TGTGCCAGCAGCCAGGCCCAAGAGACCCAGTACTTC.